These 11 T cell receptor beta chains were sequenced from one sample in a study of T cells in localized non-small cell lung cancer. TCRdb's copy holds only in-frame clones and misses some; the assay was immunoSEQ multiplex PCR. The sample carries some 31,000 clones, around nine tenths recorded once. This specimen was peripheral blood, taken before any cancer treatment. Receptor source: a woman aged 35 to 70 with stage I lung adenocarcinoma.

The chain recombines TRBV29-1 with TRBJ1-2; D remains ambiguous. The germline gives CDR1 SQVTM, CDR2 ANQGSEA. V was shortened by 0 bases and J by 5 bases, with 4 bases between the two germline ends. The CDR3 spans 11 residues. CDR3 coding DNA: TGCAGCGTTGAAGACAGATATGGCTACACCTTC. This encodes CSVEDRYGYTF. Filled out from reference TRBV29-1 and TRBJ1-2, the complete variable domain reads SAVISQKPSRDICQRGTSLTIQCQVDSQVTMMFWYRQQPGQSLTLIATANQGSEATYESGFVIDKFPISRPNLTFSTLTVSNMSPEDSSIYLCSVEDRYGYTFGSGTRLTVV.

The chain couples TRBV11-3 to TRBJ2-2; tentatively, D is TRBD1 or TRBD2 (5 bases each). The CDR3 has 14 residues. V lost 3 bases and J 5 bases, leaving 10 bases between the germline ends. Germline V gene data show CDR1 as SGHNT and CDR2 as YENEEA. Here the CDR3 DNA reads TGTGCCAGCAGCTTGCTGAGGGGAACCGGGGAGCTGTTTTTT. Translated, it gives CASSLLRGTGELFF.

The rearrangement joins TRBV18 to TRBJ1-2; 7 nucleotides line up with TRBD1. V lost 2 bases and J lost 8; bases outside the gene matches: 8. Per the germline V gene, CDR1 is KGHSH and CDR2 is LQKENI. This CDR3 region has 14 residues. CDR3 sequence: CASSPISGTAGYTF. As DNA, the CDR3 is TGTGCCAGCTCACCAATCTCCGGGACAGCCGGCTACACCTTC.

The chain joins TRBV5-6 to TRBJ2-1; D tentatively reads TRBD1 or TRBD2 (5 bases each). V was cut by 2 bases and J by 6 bases, with 24 bases left in between. From germline, CDR1 is SGHDT and CDR2 YYEEEE. The CDR3 loop spans 18 amino acids. CDR3 sequence (DNA): TGTGCCAGCAGCTTTTCCCCACCTGAGGGGCTCCGGGGCAATGAGCAGTTCTTC. The encoded protein is CASSFSPPEGLRGNEQFF.

The chain recombines TRBV5-1 with TRBJ2-5; 8 nucleotides align to TRBD2. Germline V gives CDR1 SGHRS, CDR2 YFSETQ. The CDR3 runs 18 residues. J gave up 4 bases and V 0 bases, and 14 bases lay outside the gene matches. The CDR3 reads CASSLAGTSFLLGETQYF. The CDR3 DNA follows: TGCGCCAGCAGCTTGGCCGGGACTAGTTTTTTGTTAGGAGAGACCCAGTACTTC.

The chain recombines TRBV29-1 with TRBJ1-1; TRBD1 matches at 7 bases. The V gene end was trimmed by 4 bases and the J gene end by 9 bases; junction bases not matched to a gene: 5. The germline V gene has CDR1 SQVTM and CDR2 ANQGSEA. The CDR3 covers 11 residues. CDR3 in amino acids: CSVAGTVKAFF. CDR3 nucleotide sequence: TGCAGCGTTGCCGGGACAGTTAAAGCTTTCTTT.

CDR3: CATSRVWGDTEAFF. CDR3 bases: TGTGCCACCAGCAGAGTTTGGGGGGACACTGAAGCTTTCTTT. This chain joins TRBV15 and TRBJ1-1; D possibly corresponds to TRBD1 (5 bases). CDR1 and CDR2 from the germline V gene are LNHNV and YYDKDF (reference sequence). The V end was cut by 1 base, the J end by 3 bases, with 9 bases between. The CDR3 is made up of 14 amino acids.

The V call is TRBV19, the J call TRBJ2-4; no clear D. V shed 0 bases and J shed 0 bases, with 15 bases lying between them. CDR3 size: 18 residues. Germline CDR1 reads LNHDA; CDR2 reads SQIVND (reference sequence). CDR3 in amino acids: CASSIDPPGSLAKNIQYF. The CDR3 DNA reads TGTGCCAGTAGTATAGATCCTCCGGGTTCCCTAGCCAAAAACATTCAGTACTTC.

This chain links TRBV7-9 with TRBJ2-5; 8 bases line up with TRBD1. V trimming: 4 bases; J trimming: 1 base; junction bases outside the gene matches: 14. Germline-derived CDR1 and CDR2 are SEHNR and FQNEAQ (reference sequence). The CDR3 runs 18 residues. CDR3 sequence (DNA): TGTGCCAGCAGCTCAAAGAGGATGACAGGGGAGGCCCAAGAGACCCAGTACTTC. It translates to CASSSKRMTGEAQETQYF.

The chain couples TRBV9 to TRBJ2-3; a possible D gene is TRBD1 (6 bases). V was trimmed by 0 bases and J by 4 bases, leaving 12 bases between them. The CDR3 covers 15 residues. Per the germline V gene, CDR1 is SGDLS and CDR2 is YYNGEE. CDR3 residues: CASSVGGTGPDTQYF. The CDR3 DNA is TGTGCCAGCAGCGTAGGTGGCACAGGGCCAGATACGCAGTATTTT.

This clone occurred once. The chain joins TRBV4-3 to TRBJ2-2; TRBD2 aligns across 9 bases. Germline CDR1 and CDR2: LGHNA and YSLEER. This CDR3 is 21 amino acids long. Unmatched junction bases numbered 14, after V lost 0 bases and J lost 0 bases. The DNA for the CDR3 is TGCGCCAGCAGCCAAGATTGGGTCCTCAGCGGGGGGTATTCGAACACCGGGGAGCTGTTTTTT. Its protein product is CASSQDWVLSGGYSNTGELFF.